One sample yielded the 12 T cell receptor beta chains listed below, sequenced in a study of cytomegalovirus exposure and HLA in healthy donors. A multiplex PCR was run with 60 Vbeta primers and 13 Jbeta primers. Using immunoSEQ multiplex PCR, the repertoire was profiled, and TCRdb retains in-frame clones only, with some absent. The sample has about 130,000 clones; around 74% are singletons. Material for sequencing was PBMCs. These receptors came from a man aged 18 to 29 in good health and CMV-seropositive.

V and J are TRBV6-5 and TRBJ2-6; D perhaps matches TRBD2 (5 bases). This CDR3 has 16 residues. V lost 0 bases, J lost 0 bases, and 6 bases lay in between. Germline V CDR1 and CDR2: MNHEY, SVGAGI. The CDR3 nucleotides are TGTGCCAGCAGTTACTCCGGGATCTCTGGGGCCAACGTCCTGACTTTC. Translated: CASSYSGISGANVLTF.

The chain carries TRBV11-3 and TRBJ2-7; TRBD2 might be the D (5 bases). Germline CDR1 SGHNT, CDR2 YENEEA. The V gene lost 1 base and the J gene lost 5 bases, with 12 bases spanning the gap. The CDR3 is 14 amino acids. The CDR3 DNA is TGTGCCAGCAGCTTAGGCGGGCTAGCCCACGAGCAGTACTTC. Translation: CASSLGGLAHEQYF.

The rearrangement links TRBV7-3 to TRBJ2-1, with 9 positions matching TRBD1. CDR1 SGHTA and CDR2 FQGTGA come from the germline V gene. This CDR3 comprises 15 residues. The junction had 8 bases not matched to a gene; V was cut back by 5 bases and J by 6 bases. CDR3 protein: CASSRLTGGRNEQFF. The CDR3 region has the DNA TGTGCCAGCAGCCGTCTGACAGGGGGGCGCAATGAGCAGTTCTTC.

In DNA form, the CDR3 reads TGTGCCAGCTCCCTGTCAGGCAATCAGCCCCAGCATTTT. This codes for CASSLSGNQPQHF. V gene TRBV18 combines with J gene TRBJ1-5, with unresolved D. V was pared by 6 bases and J by 2 bases, with 8 bases between. CDR3 size: 13 residues. Looked up from germline, CDR1 is KGHSH and CDR2 is LQKENI.

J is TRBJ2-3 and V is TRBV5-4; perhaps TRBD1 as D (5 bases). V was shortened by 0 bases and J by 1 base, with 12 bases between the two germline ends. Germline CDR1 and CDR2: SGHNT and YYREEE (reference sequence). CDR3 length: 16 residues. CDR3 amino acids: CASSLGRVLRTDTQYF. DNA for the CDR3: TGTGCCAGCAGCTTGGGCAGGGTCCTACGCACAGATACGCAGTATTTT.

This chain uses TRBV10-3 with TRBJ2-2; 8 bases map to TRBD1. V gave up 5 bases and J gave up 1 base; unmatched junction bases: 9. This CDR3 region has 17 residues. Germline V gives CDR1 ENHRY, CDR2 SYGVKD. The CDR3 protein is CAISPASTGENTGELFF. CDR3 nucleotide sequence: TGTGCCATCAGTCCCGCATCGACAGGGGAGAACACCGGGGAGCTGTTTTTT.

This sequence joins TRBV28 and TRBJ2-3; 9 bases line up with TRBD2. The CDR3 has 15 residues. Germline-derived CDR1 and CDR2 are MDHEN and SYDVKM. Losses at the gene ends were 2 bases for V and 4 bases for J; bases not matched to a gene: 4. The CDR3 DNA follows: TGTGCCAGCAGTTTACTAGCGGGATTCGCAGATACGCAGTATTTT. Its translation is CASSLLAGFADTQYF. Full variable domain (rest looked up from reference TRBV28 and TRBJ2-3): DVKVTQSSRYLVKRTGEKVFLECVQDMDHENMFWYRQDPGLGLRLIYFSYDVKMKEKGDIPEGYSVSREKKERFSLILESASTNQTSMYLCASSLLAGFADTQYFGPGTRLTVL.

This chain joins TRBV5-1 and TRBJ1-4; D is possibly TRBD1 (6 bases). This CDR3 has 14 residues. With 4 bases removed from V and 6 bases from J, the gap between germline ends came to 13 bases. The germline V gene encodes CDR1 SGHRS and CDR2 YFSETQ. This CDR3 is CASSPGPGDEKLFF. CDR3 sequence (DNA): TGCGCCAGCAGCCCGGGCCCAGGGGATGAAAAACTGTTTTTT. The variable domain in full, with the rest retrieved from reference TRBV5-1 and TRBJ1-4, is KAGVTQTPRYLIKTRGQQVTLSCSPISGHRSVSWYQQTPGQGLQFLFEYFSETQRNKGNFPGRFSGRQFSNSRSEMNVSTLELGDSALYLCASSPGPGDEKLFFGSGTQLSVL.

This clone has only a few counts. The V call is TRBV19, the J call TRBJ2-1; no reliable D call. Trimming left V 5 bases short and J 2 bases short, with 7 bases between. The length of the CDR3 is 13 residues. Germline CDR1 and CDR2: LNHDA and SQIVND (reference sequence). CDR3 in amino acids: CASSLATYNEQFF. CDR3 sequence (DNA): TGTGCCAGTAGTTTAGCAACCTACAATGAGCAGTTCTTC.

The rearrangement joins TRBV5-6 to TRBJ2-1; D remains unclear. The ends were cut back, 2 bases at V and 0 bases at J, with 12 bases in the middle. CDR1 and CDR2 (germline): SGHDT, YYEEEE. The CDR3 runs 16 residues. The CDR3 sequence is CASSFQAPSSYNEQFF. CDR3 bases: TGTGCCAGCAGCTTTCAGGCGCCGAGCTCCTACAATGAGCAGTTCTTC.

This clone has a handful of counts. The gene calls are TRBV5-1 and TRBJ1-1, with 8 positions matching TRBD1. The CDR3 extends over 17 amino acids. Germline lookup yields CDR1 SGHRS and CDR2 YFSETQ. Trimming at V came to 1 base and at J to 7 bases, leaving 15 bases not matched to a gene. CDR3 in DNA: TGCGCCAGCAGCTTGACGCCAGGGGGCCCTCCCGTCGATGAAGCTTTCTTT. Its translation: CASSLTPGGPPVDEAFF. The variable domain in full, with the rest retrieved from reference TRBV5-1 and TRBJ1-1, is KAGVTQTPRYLIKTRGQQVTLSCSPISGHRSVSWYQQTPGQGLQFLFEYFSETQRNKGNFPGRFSGRQFSNSRSEMNVSTLELGDSALYLCASSLTPGGPPVDEAFFGQGTRLTVV.

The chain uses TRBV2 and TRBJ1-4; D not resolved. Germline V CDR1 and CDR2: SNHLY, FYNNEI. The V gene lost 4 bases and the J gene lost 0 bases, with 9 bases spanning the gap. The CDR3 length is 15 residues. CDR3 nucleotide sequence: TGTGCCAGCAGTGCCCAGATTGCAACTAATGAAAAACTGTTTTTT. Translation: CASSAQIATNEKLFF.